This record looks at one T cell receptor beta chain sequence and its context. This sample is part of a study of blood T cell repertoires in COVID-19. In germline, CDR1 is SGHVS, CDR2 FQNEAQ. The CDR3 consists of 16 residues. Trimming left V 1 base short and J 5 bases short, with 15 bases between. Sequencing was performed with immunoSEQ multiplex PCR; in TCRdb, only in-frame clones are kept and a portion is missing. Here the sample spans 200,000 to 300,000 clones, around 89% being singletons. The chain recombines TRBV7-8 with TRBJ1-5; D gene unclear. The sample was PBMCs or T cells enriched from blood (not recorded which). This sequence originates from a woman aged 25 to 39 who had recovered from COVID-19. CDR3 amino acids: CASSLVGGQPDQPQHF. In nucleotides, the CDR3 is TGTGCCAGCAGCTTAGTAGGAGGGCAGCCTGATCAGCCCCAGCATTTT.